The present T cell receptor (beta chain) was sequenced within a study of post-analysis software for immune sequencing data. On the study more broadly: Some patients lacked subtype; others had relapsing-remitting, secondary progressive or progressive-relapsing disease. Study-wide findings and caveats: Controls showed significantly higher normalized Chao1 diversity than did multiple sclerosis patients. There were four or five TRBV segments more frequent in patients than controls, and TRBV5-6, TRBV5-1 and TRBV20-1 were among them.

As to this clonotype: The antigen is undetermined.

cDNA libraries of TCR beta carried unique molecular identifiers. The authors obtained roughly 500,000 cDNA molecules from roughly 1.1 to 9.2 million T cells. TCRdb fed the PCR reads into MiXCR, producing one record per CDR3 protein. This table holds 800,000 to 950,000 distinct CDR3 sequences, about 57% found once. V was trimmed by 10 bases and J by 4 bases, leaving 7 bases between them. CDR1 is MNHNS, CDR2 SASEGT, per germline. The CDR3 has 10 amino acids. The sequence came from a girl between 5 and 17 years old with multiple sclerosis. The sample comprised blood. This chain uses TRBV6-1 with TRBJ1-2; D unclear. The CDR3 DNA sequence: TGTGCCATCGACATCTATGGCTACACCTTC. Encoded protein: CAIDIYGYTF.